These 2 T cell receptor beta chains came from one sample sequenced in a study of spatial heterogeneity in lung cancer. Study outcomes and limitations: Tumor mutation counts were tracked by expanded intratumoral alpha and beta TCR counts.

Indicated time point: sample taken at primary tumor resection. From the 5' RACE reads, TCRdb called clonotypes with MiXCR, one entry per CDR3 protein. Of about 100,000 distinct CDR3 sequences in the sample, about 4.4% are singletons; the top ten hold roughly 20%. The antigens of these receptors remain unknown. This sample comprised lung tumor tissue, obtained at surgery. These receptors all come from a male donor with early-stage non-small cell lung cancer.

This clonotype was detected many times. The V and J genes are TRBV30 and TRBJ2-2, with 7 bases aligning to TRBD1. V gave up 7 bases and J gave up 4 bases; unmatched junction bases: 6. The CDR3 totals 13 residues. Germline CDR1 reads GTSNPN; CDR2 reads SVGIG (reference sequence). The CDR3 here is CASQGPSTGELFF. CDR3 DNA: TGTGCCTCACAGGGGCCTTCCACCGGGGAGCTGTTTTTT.

The table lists this clonotype with a few counts. This rearrangement joins TRBV6-1 to TRBJ1-5, with a tentative D call TRBD1 (5 bases). Germline assignment: CDR1 MNHNS and CDR2 SASEGT. Trimming took 2 bases from V and 0 from J, leaving 11 bases between them. CDR3 length: 16 amino acids. The CDR3 DNA reads TGTGCCAGCAGTGAATGGACACTCGATAGCAATCAGCCCCAGCATTTT. This translates into CASSEWTLDSNQPQHF.